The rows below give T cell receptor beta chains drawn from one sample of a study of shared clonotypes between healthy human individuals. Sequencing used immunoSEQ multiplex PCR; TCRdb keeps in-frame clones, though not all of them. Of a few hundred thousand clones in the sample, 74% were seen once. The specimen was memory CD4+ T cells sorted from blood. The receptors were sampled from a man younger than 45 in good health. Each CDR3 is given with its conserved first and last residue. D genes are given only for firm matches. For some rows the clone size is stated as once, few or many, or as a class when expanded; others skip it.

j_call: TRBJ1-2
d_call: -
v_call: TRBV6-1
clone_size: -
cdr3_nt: TGTGCCAGCAGTGAAGAAGCATACTATGGCTACACCTTC
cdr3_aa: CASSEEAYYGYTF

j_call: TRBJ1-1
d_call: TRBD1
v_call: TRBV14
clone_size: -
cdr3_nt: TGTGCCAGCAGCCTACTCGGACAGGCCACTGAAGCTTTCTTT
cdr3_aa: CASSLLGQATEAFF

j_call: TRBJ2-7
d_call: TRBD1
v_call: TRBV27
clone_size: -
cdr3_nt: TGTGCCAGCACCAGACAGGGGGCCCACGAGCAGTACTTC
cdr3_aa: CASTRQGAHEQYF

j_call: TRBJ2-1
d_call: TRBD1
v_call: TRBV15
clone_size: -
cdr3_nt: TGTGCCACCAGCAGAGATAAGGGACAGGGCGATTTTCGGTTCTTC
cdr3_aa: CATSRDKGQGDFRFF

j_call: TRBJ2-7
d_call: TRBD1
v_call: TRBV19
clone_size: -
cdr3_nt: TGTGCCAGTAGTCCGGGACAGGGGGCCTACGAGCAGTACTTC
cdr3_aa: CASSPGQGAYEQYF

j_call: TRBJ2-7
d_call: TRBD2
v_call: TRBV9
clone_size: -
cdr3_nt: TGTGCCAGCAGCGTACTAGCGGGAGGGGACTACGAGCAGTACTTC
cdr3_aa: CASSVLAGGDYEQYF

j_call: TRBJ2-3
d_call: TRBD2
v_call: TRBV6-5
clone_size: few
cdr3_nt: TGTGCCAGCAGTTACGGGGGGGGTGGCACAGATACGCAGTATTTT
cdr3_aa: CASSYGGGGTDTQYF

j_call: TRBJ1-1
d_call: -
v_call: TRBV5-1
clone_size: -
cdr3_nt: TGCGCCAGCAGCCCGGAGGGGTGGACGGACACTGAAGCTTTCTTT
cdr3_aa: CASSPEGWTDTEAFF

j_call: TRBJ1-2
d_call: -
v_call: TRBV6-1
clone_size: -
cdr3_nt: TGTGCCAGCAGTGCTGGACAGATCGGCTACACCTTC
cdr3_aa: CASSAGQIGYTF

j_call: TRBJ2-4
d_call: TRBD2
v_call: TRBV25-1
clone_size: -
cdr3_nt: TGTGCCAGCAGTGGCCCCAGTCCAGCGGGAACAGCCAAAAACATTCAGTACTTC
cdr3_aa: CASSGPSPAGTAKNIQYF

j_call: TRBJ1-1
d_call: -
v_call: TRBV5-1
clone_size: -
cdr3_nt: TGCGCCAGCAGCTTGACGGACACGCAATTAACGAACACTGAAGCTTTCTTT
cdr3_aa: CASSLTDTQLTNTEAFF

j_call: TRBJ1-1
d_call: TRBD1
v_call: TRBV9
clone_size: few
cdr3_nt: TGTGCCAGCAGCGTCGAACAGGGGAGGAGTGACCGTGAAGCTTTCTTT
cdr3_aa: CASSVEQGRSDREAFF

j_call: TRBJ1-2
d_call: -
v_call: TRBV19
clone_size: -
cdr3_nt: TGTGCCAGCCGGGACGGAACAAACTACTATGGCTACACCTTC
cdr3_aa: CASRDGTNYYGYTF

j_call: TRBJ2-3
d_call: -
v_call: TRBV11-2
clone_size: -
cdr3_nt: TGTGCCAGCAGCTTAACCGATCGGAATACGCAGTATTTT
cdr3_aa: CASSLTDRNTQYF

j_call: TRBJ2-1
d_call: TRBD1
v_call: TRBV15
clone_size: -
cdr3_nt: TGTGCCACCAGCGTACCCGGGACAGGGGGTTTGGGAGGTGAGCAGTTCTTC
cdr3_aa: CATSVPGTGGLGGEQFF

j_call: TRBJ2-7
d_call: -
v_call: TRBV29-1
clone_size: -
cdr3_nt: TGCAGCGTTGTGTCGGCTTTGGCAGGGACCTCCTACGAGCAGTACTTC
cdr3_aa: CSVVSALAGTSYEQYF

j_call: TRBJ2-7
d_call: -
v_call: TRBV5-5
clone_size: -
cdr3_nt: TGTGCCAGCAGCTTGTTGGCGGGCGGAGGCTACGAGCAGTACTTC
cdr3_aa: CASSLLAGGGYEQYF

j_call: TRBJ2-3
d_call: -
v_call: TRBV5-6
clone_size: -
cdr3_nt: TGTGCCAGCATGTATCTAACAGGCCCGAGCACAGATACGCAGTATTTT
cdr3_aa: CASMYLTGPSTDTQYF

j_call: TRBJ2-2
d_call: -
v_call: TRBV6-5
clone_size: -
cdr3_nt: TGTGCCAGCAGTTACTCGCAGGGTCCCGGGGAGCTGTTTTTT
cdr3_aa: CASSYSQGPGELFF

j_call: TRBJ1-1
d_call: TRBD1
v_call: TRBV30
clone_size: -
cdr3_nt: TGTGCCTGGACAACTTCACAGGGGAGGTGGACTGAAGCTTTCTTT
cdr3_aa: CAWTTSQGRWTEAFF

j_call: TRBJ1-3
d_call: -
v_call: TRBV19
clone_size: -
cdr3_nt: TGTGCCAGTAGTAACCCCGGGATCTCTGGAAACACCATATATTTT
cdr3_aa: CASSNPGISGNTIYF

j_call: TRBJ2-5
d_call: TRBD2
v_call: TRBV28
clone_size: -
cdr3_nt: TGTGCCAGCAGCCAAGCGGGAGGAGCCCTCCAAGAGACCCAGTACTTC
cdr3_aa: CASSQAGGALQETQYF

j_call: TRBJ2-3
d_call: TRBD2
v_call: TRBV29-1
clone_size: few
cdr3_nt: TGCAGCGTTCGGGCCGACCCAACGGGAGGCCCAGATACGCAGTATTTT
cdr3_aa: CSVRADPTGGPDTQYF

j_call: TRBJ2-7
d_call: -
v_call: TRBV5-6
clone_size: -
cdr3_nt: TGTGCCAGCAGCTACGCGGGCTCCTACGAGCAGTACTTC
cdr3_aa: CASSYAGSYEQYF

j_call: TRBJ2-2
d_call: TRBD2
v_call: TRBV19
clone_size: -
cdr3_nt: TGTGCCAGTAGAAAAGCGGGAGGTACCGGGGAGCTGTTTTTT
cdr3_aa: CASRKAGGTGELFF

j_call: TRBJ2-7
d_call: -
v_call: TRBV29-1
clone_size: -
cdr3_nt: TGCAGCGGTGAACTAGGGACGGGGGAGCAGTACTTC
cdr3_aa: CSGELGTGEQYF

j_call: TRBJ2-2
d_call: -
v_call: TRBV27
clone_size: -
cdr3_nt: TGTGCCAGCAGTTTATTGGGCGGTAGGGACACCGGGGAGCTGTTTTTT
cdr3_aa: CASSLLGGRDTGELFF

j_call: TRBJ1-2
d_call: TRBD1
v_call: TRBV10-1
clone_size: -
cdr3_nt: TGCGCCAGCTCTCAGGGACAGGCCTATGGCTACACCTTC
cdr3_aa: CASSQGQAYGYTF

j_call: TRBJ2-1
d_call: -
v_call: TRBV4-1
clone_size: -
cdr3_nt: TGCGCCAGCAGCCCAAGAGCGGCTAGCTCCTACAATGAGCAGTTCTTC
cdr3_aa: CASSPRAASSYNEQFF

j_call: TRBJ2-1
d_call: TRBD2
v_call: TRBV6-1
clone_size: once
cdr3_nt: TGTGCCAGCAGTGTGGCTGGACTAGCGGGATTGGAGCAGTTCTTC
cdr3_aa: CASSVAGLAGLEQFF

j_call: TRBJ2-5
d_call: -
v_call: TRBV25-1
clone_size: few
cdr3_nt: TGTGCCAGCAGGGGACTCGGAATGGAGACCCAGTACTTC
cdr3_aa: CASRGLGMETQYF

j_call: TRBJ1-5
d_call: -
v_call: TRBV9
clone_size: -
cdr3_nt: TGTGCCAGCAGCGTAATGGGGGCATACAATCAGCCCCAGCATTTT
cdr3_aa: CASSVMGAYNQPQHF

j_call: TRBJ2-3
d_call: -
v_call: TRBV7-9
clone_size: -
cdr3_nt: TGTGCCAGCAGCTTACTCACAGATACGCAGTATTTT
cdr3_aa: CASSLLTDTQYF

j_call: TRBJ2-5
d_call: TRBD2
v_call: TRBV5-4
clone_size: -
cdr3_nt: TGTGCCAGCAGCCCTGGGGGGGGAGCGGCAGAGACCCAGTACTTC
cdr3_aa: CASSPGGGAAETQYF

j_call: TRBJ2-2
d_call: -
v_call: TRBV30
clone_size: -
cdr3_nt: TGTGCCTTCAGGGGTGCTGACACCGGGGAGCTGTTTTTT
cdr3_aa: CAFRGADTGELFF

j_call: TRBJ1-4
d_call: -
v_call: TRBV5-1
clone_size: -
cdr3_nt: TGCGCCAGCAGCTTGGCCACGAGCCTGAATGAAAAACTGTTTTTT
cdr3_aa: CASSLATSLNEKLFF

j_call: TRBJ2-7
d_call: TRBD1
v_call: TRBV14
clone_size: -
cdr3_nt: TGTGCCAGCAGCCCCCAGGGGGCGTCACGCGAGCAGTACTTC
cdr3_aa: CASSPQGASREQYF

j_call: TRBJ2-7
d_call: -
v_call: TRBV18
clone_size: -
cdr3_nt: TGTGCCAGCTCACCGGTAGCAGTTGGGTACGAGCAGTACTTC
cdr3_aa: CASSPVAVGYEQYF

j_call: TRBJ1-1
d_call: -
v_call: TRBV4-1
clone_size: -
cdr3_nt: TGCGCCAGCAGGGGTGCCCTCCCCAGGGGAGGGGGGGACACTGAAGCTTTCTTT
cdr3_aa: CASRGALPRGGGDTEAFF

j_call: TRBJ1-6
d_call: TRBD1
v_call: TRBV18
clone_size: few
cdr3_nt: TGTGCCAGTTCGGGACAGAGTAATTCACCCCTCCACTTT
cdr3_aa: CASSGQSNSPLHF

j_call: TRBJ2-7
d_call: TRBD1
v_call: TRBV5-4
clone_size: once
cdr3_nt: TGTGCCAGCAGCCCAGACAGGGGACGCTACGAGCAGTACTTC
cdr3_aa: CASSPDRGRYEQYF

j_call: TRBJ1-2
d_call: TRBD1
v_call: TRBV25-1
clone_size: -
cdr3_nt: TGTGCTAGCAGTGGTCTCGGACAGGCCTTGGAAAGCTATCATGGCTACACCTTC
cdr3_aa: CASSGLGQALESYHGYTF

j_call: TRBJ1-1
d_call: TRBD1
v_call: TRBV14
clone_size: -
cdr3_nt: TGTGCCAGCAGCCCTATCCGGACAGGGGAAGCTTTCTTT
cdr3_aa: CASSPIRTGEAFF

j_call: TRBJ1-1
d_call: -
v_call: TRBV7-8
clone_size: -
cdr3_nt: TGTGCCAGCAGCTTGAGGGAGAACACTGAAGCTTTCTTT
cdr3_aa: CASSLRENTEAFF

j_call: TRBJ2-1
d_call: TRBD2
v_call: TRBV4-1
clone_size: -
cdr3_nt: TGCGCCAGCAGCCAGGGCACTAGCGGGAGTATATACAATGAGCAGTTCTTC
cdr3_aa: CASSQGTSGSIYNEQFF

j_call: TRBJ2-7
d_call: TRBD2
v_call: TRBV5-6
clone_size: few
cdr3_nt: TGTGCCAGCAGCTACAGACTAGCGGGAGACCGCGAGCAGTACTTC
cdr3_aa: CASSYRLAGDREQYF

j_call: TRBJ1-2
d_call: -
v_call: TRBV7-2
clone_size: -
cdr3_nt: TGTGCCAGCAACCCAGGGACCGGTTATGGCTACACCTTC
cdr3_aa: CASNPGTGYGYTF

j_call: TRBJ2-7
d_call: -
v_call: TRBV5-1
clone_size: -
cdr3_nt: TGCGCCAGCAGCTTGCTGAGTACGTCCTACGAGCAGTACTTC
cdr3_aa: CASSLLSTSYEQYF

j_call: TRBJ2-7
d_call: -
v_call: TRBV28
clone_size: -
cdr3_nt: TGTGCCAGCAGTTTAGGGGGGCTCTCTAACTACGAGCAGTACTTC
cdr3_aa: CASSLGGLSNYEQYF

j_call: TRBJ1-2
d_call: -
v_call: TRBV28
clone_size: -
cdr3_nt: TGTGCCAGCAGGGGCACCGGGCAGGGGAATAACTATGGCTACACCTTC
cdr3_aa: CASRGTGQGNNYGYTF

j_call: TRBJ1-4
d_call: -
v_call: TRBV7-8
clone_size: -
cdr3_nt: TGTGCCAGCAGAGGACAGCCCCGGGAAAAACTGTTTTTT
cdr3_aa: CASRGQPREKLFF

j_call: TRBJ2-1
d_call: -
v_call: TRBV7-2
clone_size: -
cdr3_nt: TGTGCCAGCAGCTTAGGGCGTTATCCCAATGAGCAGTTCTTC
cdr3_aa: CASSLGRYPNEQFF

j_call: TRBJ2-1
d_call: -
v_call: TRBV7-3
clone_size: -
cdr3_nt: TGTGCCAGCAGCTTTGGGAAGGGTGAGCAGTTCTTC
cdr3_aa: CASSFGKGEQFF

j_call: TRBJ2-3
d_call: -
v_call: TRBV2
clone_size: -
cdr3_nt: TGTGCCAGCAGTGATCTTCTTTTGTCGAGGCGGATCACAGATACGCAGTATTTT
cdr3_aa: CASSDLLLSRRITDTQYF

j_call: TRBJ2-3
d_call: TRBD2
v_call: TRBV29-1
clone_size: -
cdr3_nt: TGCAGCGTAGAAGCGGGAGCGGTTGGAGATACGCAGTATTTT
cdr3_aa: CSVEAGAVGDTQYF

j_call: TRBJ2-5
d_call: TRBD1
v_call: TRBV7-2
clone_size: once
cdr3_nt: TGTGCCAGCAGCTTAAACAACAGGGGAGAGACCCAGTACTTC
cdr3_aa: CASSLNNRGETQYF

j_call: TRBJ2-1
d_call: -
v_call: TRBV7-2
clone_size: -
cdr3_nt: TGTGCCAGCAGCTTAGAAGGACATGTCGGCAATGAGCAGTTCTTC
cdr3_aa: CASSLEGHVGNEQFF

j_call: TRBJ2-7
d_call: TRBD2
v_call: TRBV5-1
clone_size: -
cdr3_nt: TGCGCCAGCAGCTTGGATTGGGGGGGCTACGAGCAGTACTTC
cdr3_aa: CASSLDWGGYEQYF

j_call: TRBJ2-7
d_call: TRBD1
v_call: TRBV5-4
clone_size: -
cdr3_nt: TGTGCCAGCAGCGGATCCGGGACAGGGTTAAACGAGCAGTACTTC
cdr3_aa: CASSGSGTGLNEQYF

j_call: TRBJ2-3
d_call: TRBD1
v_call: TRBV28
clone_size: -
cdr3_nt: TGTGCCAGCGGCCGGGACAGGGTCACAGATACGCAGTATTTT
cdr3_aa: CASGRDRVTDTQYF